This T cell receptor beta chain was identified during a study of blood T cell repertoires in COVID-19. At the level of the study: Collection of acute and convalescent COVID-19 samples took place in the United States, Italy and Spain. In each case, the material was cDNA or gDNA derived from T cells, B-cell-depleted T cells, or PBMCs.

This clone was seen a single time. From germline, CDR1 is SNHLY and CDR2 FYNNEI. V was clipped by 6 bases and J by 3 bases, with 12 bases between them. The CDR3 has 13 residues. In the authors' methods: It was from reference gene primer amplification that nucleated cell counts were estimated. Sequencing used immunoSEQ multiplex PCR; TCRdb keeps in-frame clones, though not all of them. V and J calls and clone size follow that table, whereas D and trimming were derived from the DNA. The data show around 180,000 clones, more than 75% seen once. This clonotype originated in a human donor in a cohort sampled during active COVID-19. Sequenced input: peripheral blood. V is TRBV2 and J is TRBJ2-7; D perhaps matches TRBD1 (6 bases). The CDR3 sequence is CASSSTGVYEQYF. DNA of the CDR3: TGTGCCAGCAGCTCGACAGGTGTCTACGAGCAGTACTTC.